This TCR beta chain is drawn from a study of T cells after yellow fever vaccination. At least ten counts were recorded for this clonotype. Via MiXCR, TCRdb re-called the 5' RACE reads, giving one row per CDR3 protein. The sample yields about 22,000 distinct CDR3 sequences, around 5% seen once. V gave up 5 bases and J gave up 6 bases; unmatched junction bases: 6. This CDR3 is built from 13 residues. Germline CDR1 is SNHLY and CDR2 is FYNNEI. The rearrangement joins TRBV2 to TRBJ2-7; TRBD2 aligns across 8 bases. The clonotype comes from a man younger than 35 who received the YFV17D yellow fever vaccine. Sequencing used PBMCs, either bulk or a sorted T-cell subset (CD4+, CD8+, memory, or dextramer-sorted; not recorded which), obtained about 49 days after the first yellow fever vaccination. The CDR3, as DNA: TGTGCCAGCAGTCTGGGACTAGAGGTCGAGCAGTACTTC. Translation: CASSLGLEVEQYF.